These 14 T cell receptor delta chains were sequenced from one sample in a study of DNA immune sequencing with unique molecular identifiers. All 8 TRDV and 4 TRDJ genes were targeted in 32-plex amplification of genomic DNA. Adapter PCR followed around 3 barcoding PCR cycles that attached a 12-nucleotide UMI. TCRdb reapplied CATT to the multiplex PCR reads. The data hold under 450 delta-chain clones, with 35% to 40% observed a single time. Specimen: buffy coat blood. These receptors were collected from a human donor in good health.

In its sample, this clone is medium-sized. The chain uses TRDV1 and TRDJ1; 11 bases map to TRDD3. The ends lost 3 bases at V and 0 bases at J; junction bases unmatched: 18. The germline V gene has CDR1 TSWWSYY and CDR2 QGS. CDR3 length: 21 residues. The CDR3 DNA is TGTGCTCTTGGGGATCGATTCCTACCCTACTGGGGGATAGGGTACACCGATAAACTCATCTTT. Its translation is CALGDRFLPYWGIGYTDKLIF.

On this clone: It differs at one base from a far larger clone, so likely a read error. V gene TRDV2 combines with J gene TRDJ1; 7 bases line up with TRDD3. The CDR3 totals 18 residues. CDR1 is GEAIGNYY, CDR2 EKD, per germline. The V segment lost 3 bases and the J segment 0 bases; nucleotides outside the gene matches: 15. The CDR3 sequence: CACDPVLGTLPNTDKLIF. CDR3 bases: TGTGCCTGTGACCCGGTACTGGGGACTCTTCCCAACACCGATAAACTCATCTTT.

Details on this clone: This likely came from a read error, as a far larger clone is one base away. V gene TRDV1 combines with J gene TRDJ1, with TRDD3 matching 13 bases. Germline CDR1 is TSWWSYY and CDR2 is QGS. V lost 2 bases, J lost 4 bases, and 34 bases stayed unmatched. The CDR3 spans 26 residues. The DNA for the CDR3 is TGTGCTCTTGGGGAATCGACCCCCTACCACCCCCCTCACTGGGGGATACGCGGCATACCTCTCGATAAACTCATCTTT. Translated: CALGESTPYHPPHWGIRGIPLDKLIF.

This clone is large by share. The chain carries TRDV2 and TRDJ3; 8 nucleotides match TRDD3. V dropped 0 bases and J dropped 0; count of bases not matched to a gene: 12. Germline V gene data show CDR1 as GEAIGNYY and CDR2 as EKD. There are 21 residues in the CDR3. The CDR3 sequence: CACDTPGTGGASSWDTRQMFF. In nucleotides, the CDR3 is TGTGCCTGTGACACCCCTGGTACTGGGGGGGCGAGCTCCTGGGACACCCGACAGATGTTTTTC.

As regards this clone: TCRdb has a much larger clone's protein, which differs at residue 21 from the translation of this DNA, likely because of a read error; what is shown is the protein translated from the DNA. V usage is TRDV1 and J usage is TRDJ1; the match to TRDD3 covers 13 bases. J gave up 4 bases and V 2 bases, and 34 bases lay outside the gene matches. Germline CDR1 is TSWWSYY and CDR2 is QGS. The CDR3 runs to 26 residues. CDR3 sequence reads: CALGESAPYHPPHWGIRGIPFDKLIF. The CDR3 bases are TGTGCTCTTGGGGAATCGGCCCCCTACCACCCCCCTCACTGGGGGATACGCGGCATACCTTTCGATAAACTCATCTTT.

This clone is deemed large (0.1 to 1%). This chain uses TRDV2 with TRDJ1; TRDD3 might be the D (6 bases). V shed 0 bases and J shed 0 bases, with 22 bases lying between them. There are 19 residues in the CDR3. Germline-derived CDR1 and CDR2 are GEAIGNYY and EKD. Here the CDR3 DNA reads TGTGCCTGTGACACCGTTTCGCGAAGGGGGGAGGAGTACACCGATAAACTCATCTTT. This encodes CACDTVSRRGEEYTDKLIF.

Within the sample, this clone is large. This specimen includes other DNA sequences encoding the same CDR3. This chain joins TRDV2 and TRDJ1; 13 bases match TRDD3. Germline V CDR1 and CDR2: GEAIGNYY, EKD. V shed 1 base, J shed 1 base, and the junction held 11 bases outside the gene matches. The CDR3 runs 19 residues. The CDR3 reads CACDTLLGDTLEATDKLIF. CDR3 sequence (DNA): TGTGCCTGTGACACTCTACTGGGGGATACGCTGGAAGCCACCGATAAACTCATCTTT.

As for this clone: Since a far larger clone is one base different, this is likely a read error. The rearrangement joins TRDV2 to TRDJ1, with 8 bases that match TRDD3. Trimming took 5 bases from V and 4 from J; bases not matched to a gene: 5. Germline values: CDR1 GEAIGNYY, CDR2 EKD. The CDR3 is 13 amino acids. CDR3 DNA sequence: TGTGCCTGTGGCAACCTGGGGGACGATAAACTCATCTTT. Protein sequence: CACGNLGDDKLIF.

Worth noting for this clone: This likely traces to a read error, being one base from a far larger clone. The same CDR3 arises from other DNA sequences in this sample as well. This sequence joins TRDV1 and TRDJ4, with TRDD3 as a possible D gene (7 bases). V was trimmed by 6 bases and J by 1 base, leaving 36 bases between them. The CDR3 spans 21 residues. Germline V gene data show CDR1 as TSWWSYY and CDR2 as QGS. The chain's CDR3 is CALGEARRSFLKYWGGRPLIF. CDR3 nucleotide sequence: TGTGCTCTTGGTGAGGCGAGGCGTTCTTTCCTAAAGTACTGGGGAGGCAGACCCCTGATCTTT.

This clone counts as medium-sized. V gene TRDV1 combines with J gene TRDJ1; possibly TRDD2 or TRDD3 for D (5 bases each). The CDR3 consists of 18 residues. V was shortened by 2 bases and J by 5 bases, with 24 bases between the two germline ends. CDR1 is TSWWSYY, CDR2 QGS, per germline. The CDR3 protein is CALGESLTYVRGFDKLIF. CDR3 nucleotide sequence: TGTGCTCTTGGGGAATCCCTCACCTACGTCCGGGGGTTTGATAAACTCATCTTT.

Points on this clone: A far larger clone is just one base off, so this is likely a read error. The rearrangement uses TRDV2 and TRDJ1; 8 nucleotides line up with TRDD3. After removal of 0 bases from V and 0 bases from J, the junction contained 14 bases not matched to a gene. Germline lookup yields CDR1 GEAIGNYY and CDR2 EKD. This CDR3 has 19 amino acids. The DNA of the CDR3 is TGTGCCTGTGACACCAGCGGTAACTGGGGGTCACCTTACACCGATAAACTCATCTTT. Protein product: CACDTSGNWGSPYTDKLIF.

For this clone: A far bigger clonotype differs at one base, so this is likely a read error. The sample contains more than one DNA sequence encoding this CDR3. The chain carries TRDV2 and TRDJ1, with TRDD3 matching 13 bases. Germline CDR1 is GEAIGNYY and CDR2 is EKD. V lost 0 bases, J lost 2 bases, and 5 bases stayed unmatched. The CDR3 covers 17 residues. The CDR3 loop reads CACDTLTGGYDTDKLIF. The CDR3 bases are TGTGCCTGTGACACCCTTACTGGGGGATACGATACCGATAAACTCATCTTT.

Judged by abundance, this clone is medium-sized. The chain has TRDV2 and TRDJ1; 12 nucleotides line up with TRDD3. Losses at the gene ends were 3 bases for V and 2 bases for J; bases not matched to a gene: 9. The CDR3 covers 17 residues. Germline V lookup: CDR1 GEAIGNYY, CDR2 EKD. CDR3: CACDPLAGGYGTDKLIF. The CDR3 region has the DNA TGTGCCTGTGACCCTTTGGCTGGGGGATACGGGACCGATAAACTCATCTTT.

As to this clone: The translation of this DNA and the TCRdb protein of a much larger clone differ at residue 5, probably owing to a read error; the protein shown here is translated from the DNA. This chain joins TRDV1 and TRDJ1; 13 bases are shared with TRDD3. Germline values: CDR1 TSWWSYY, CDR2 QGS. The CDR3 has 26 amino acids. The V segment lost 4 bases and the J segment 4 bases; nucleotides outside the gene matches: 36. For the CDR3, the DNA is TGTGCTCTTGGGGTATCGGCCCCCTACCACCCCCCTCACTGGGGGATACGCGGCATACCTCTCGATAAACTCATCTTT. Its protein product is CALGVSAPYHPPHWGIRGIPLDKLIF.